This paragraph reports one T cell receptor (beta chain). Its antigen is unknown. No base-level quality is on record; no much larger clone is a single base apart. V is pruned by 9 bases and J by 7 bases, leaving 6 bases of the junction without a gene match. The CDR3, from cysteine to phenylalanine, totals 13 residues. Only the CDR3 DNA is retained, 39 bases long and in frame from the first base. For CDR1 and CDR2, the germline V gene (reference sequence) lists WNHNN and SYGVQD. These data belong to a study of blood T cell repertoires in COVID-19 (dated by TCRdb to 2018 to 2021). Some background on the complete study: Samples covering the acute and convalescent phases of COVID-19 were provided by collaborators in the United States, Italy and Spain. The sample metadata nearly always contained a de-identified subject ID, COVID-19 status, age in years and sex. The samples were drawn from the first 160 participants of the ongoing ImmuneRACE study and from over a thousand subjects provided by 6 global collaborators. The repertoires were released in a freely available public database meant as a resource for research on the immune response to SARS-CoV-2. The dataset comprised deeply sampled blood TCRbeta repertoires from subjects exposed to, actively infected with, or recovered from COVID-19. Where HLA class I and class II types were available, the types were taken from metadata supplied by the sample provider, not from assay-based typing. The prospective study material was composed of cDNA or gDNA derived from T cells, B-cell-depleted T cells, or PBMCs.

Each collaborating institution followed its own protocols to collect whole blood in K2EDTA tubes. Collaborator samples were shipped for TCRbeta analysis as frozen whole blood, isolated PBMCs, or DNA extracted from either sample type. The paper as a whole reports these results and caveats: The amount of clinical and demographic metadata varied by source and participant and was provided uncurated.

TCRbeta CDR3 regions were amplified from genomic DNA using the immunoSEQ Assay, a bias-controlled multiplex PCR. Concerning the study's data processing: Within the assay, amplification of reference gene primers was used to estimate how many nucleated cells each sample contained. To quantify the absolute abundance of each unique TCRbeta CDR3 rearrangement, sequence reads were collapsed and filtered. For each sample, productive Simpson clonality was calculated as the square root of Simpson's diversity index across productive rearrangements. The immuneACCESS repertoire file appears here via TCRdb, limited to in-frame rearrangements. These files lack a portion of the clones; in checked studies, under half of the deficit traces to unresolved V genes, and the cause of the others is not known. The V and J calls and clone size come from that table; D and trimming were worked out from the DNA. This sample has roughly 36,000 clones in its table, and 65% to 90% of those were observed once. Together, the top ten hold 10% to 15% of the sample.

The sequence joins TRBV10-1 to TRBJ2-2, with 9 bases aligning to TRBD2. The source material was peripheral blood. The clonotype originates from a human donor in a cohort sampled during active COVID-19. The CDR3 here reads CASTGTSHGELFF. The nucleotide sequence is TGCGCCAGTACCGGGACTAGCCACGGGGAGCTGTTTTTT.